These 32 T cell receptor beta chains came from one sample sequenced in a study of shared clonotypes between healthy human individuals. Profiled with immunoSEQ multiplex PCR; TCRdb holds only in-frame clones, not every one. Of 2,500,000 or so clones listed, 80% to 95% are singletons. The sequenced sample consisted of naive CD4+ T cells from PBMCs. Stated subset: CD45RA+ positively selected. These receptors originate from a man aged 18 to 29 in good health. Some clones in this sample may be carry-over from other donors' samples.

Of note for this clone: The sample carries other DNA sequences with the same CDR3. The rearrangement joins TRBV18 to TRBJ1-1; weak D call: TRBD1 (5 bases). The V gene lost 5 bases and the J gene lost 3 bases, with 10 bases spanning the gap. This CDR3 comprises 13 residues. CDR1 KGHSH and CDR2 LQKENI come from the germline V gene. The CDR3 bases are TGTGCCAGCTCAGGGGGGGGAGACACTGAAGCTTTCTTT. This translates into CASSGGGDTEAFF.

This clone has just one count. The rearrangement links TRBV7-6 to TRBJ1-1; 12 positions agree with TRBD1. The germline V gene has CDR1 SGHVS and CDR2 FNYEAQ. V was pared by 5 bases and J by 5 bases, with 9 bases of the junction left unmatched. The CDR3 length is 16 residues. The CDR3 DNA reads as TGTGCCAGCAGCCTCCGGGACAGGGGGCGAGAGACTGAAGCTTTCTTT. It yields the protein CASSLRDRGRETEAFF.

The chain is built from TRBV7-2 and TRBJ1-4; TRBD1 might be the D (6 bases). The CDR3 contains 15 residues. Looked up from germline, CDR1 is SGHTA and CDR2 is FQGNSA. The V end lost 1 base, the J end lost 6 bases, and 12 bases lay between the germline ends. The chain's CDR3 is CASSLGGALDEKLFF. Here the CDR3 DNA reads TGTGCCAGCAGCTTAGGGGGGGCTCTTGATGAAAAACTGTTTTTT.

The chain is built from TRBV28 and TRBJ2-1, with D maybe TRBD1 (6 bases). CDR3 size: 14 residues. V was trimmed by 6 bases and J by 4 bases, leaving 13 bases between them. Germline V gives CDR1 MDHEN, CDR2 SYDVKM. The CDR3 spells CASRPLQGYNEQFF. For the CDR3, the DNA is TGTGCCAGCAGGCCTTTACAGGGATACAATGAGCAGTTCTTC.

This chain joins TRBV15 and TRBJ1-1; D may be TRBD1 (5 bases). This CDR3 has 14 residues. Looked up from germline, CDR1 is LNHNV and CDR2 is YYDKDF (reference sequence). V shed 3 bases and J shed 3 bases, with 11 bases lying between them. DNA of the CDR3: TGTGCCACCAGCAGGAGAGGGGCCGACACTGAAGCTTTCTTT. Translating it yields CATSRRGADTEAFF. The full variable domain, completed using reference TRBV15 and TRBJ1-1, is DAMVIQNPRYQVTQFGKPVTLSCSQTLNHNVMYWYQQKSSQAPKLLFHYYDKDFNNEADTPDNFQSRRPNTSFCFLDIRSPGLGDTAMYLCATSRRGADTEAFFGQGTRLTVV.

The chain recombines TRBV7-2 with TRBJ2-5, with a tentative D call TRBD2 (6 bases). This CDR3 has 14 amino acids. Deletions cut 5 bases from V and 2 bases from J, with 12 bases between. The germline V gene has CDR1 SGHTA and CDR2 FQGNSA. The CDR3 DNA sequence: TGTGCCAGCAGCCGATCGACTAGACAAGAGACCCAGTACTTC. Its protein product is CASSRSTRQETQYF.

This sequence joins TRBV2 and TRBJ1-1; 7 nucleotides align to TRBD1. In germline, CDR1 is SNHLY, CDR2 FYNNEI. The CDR3 consists of 12 residues. J lost 8 bases, V lost 1 base, and 1 base had no gene match. CDR3 sequence: CASSEDRGEAFF. CDR3 DNA sequence: TGTGCCAGCAGTGAAGACAGGGGAGAAGCTTTCTTT.

V and J are TRBV11-3 and TRBJ2-3; perhaps TRBD2 as D (5 bases). Germline CDR1 and CDR2: SGHNT and YENEEA. CDR3 length equals 17 residues. Trimming cost V 1 base and J 2 bases, with 16 bases left between them. CDR3 in amino acids: CASSLGVWGRDTDTQYF. The CDR3 DNA reads TGTGCCAGCAGCTTAGGGGTGTGGGGTCGGGACACAGATACGCAGTATTTT.

The chain combines TRBV28 with TRBJ1-4, with D unclear. The CDR3 totals 14 residues. V shed 4 bases and J shed 13 bases, with 19 bases lying between them. Germline V gives CDR1 MDHEN, CDR2 SYDVKM. CDR3 DNA sequence: TGTGCCAGCAGTTCACCCGCCCGGGTAGGGCGACTGTTTTTT. Encoded protein: CASSSPARVGRLFF.

This clone was recorded once. V gene TRBV29-1 combines with J gene TRBJ2-1; 10 positions agree with TRBD2. Germline V gene sequence: CDR1 SQVTM, CDR2 ANQGSEA. The CDR3 has 16 amino acids. The ends lost 3 bases at V and 8 bases at J; junction bases unmatched: 13. The CDR3 DNA is TGCAGCGTTGATGGAGGTAGCGGGAGGAACTCGGATGAGCAGTTCTTC. This codes for CSVDGGSGRNSDEQFF.

This clone has a single count. The V call is TRBV28, the J call TRBJ2-1, with no clear D. The V and J ends lost 7 bases and 8 bases respectively, with 0 bases between them. The CDR3 totals 8 residues. Germline CDR1 and CDR2: MDHEN and SYDVKM. In nucleotides, the CDR3 is TGTGCCAGCAATGAGCAGTTCTTC. Protein sequence: CASNEQFF.

The chain combines TRBV5-6 with TRBJ1-5; D call uncertain. The V and J ends lost 0 bases and 5 bases respectively, with 3 bases between them. The CDR3 loop spans 12 amino acids. Germline CDR1 is SGHDT and CDR2 is YYEEEE. CDR3: CASSLDDQPQHF. The CDR3 DNA sequence: TGTGCCAGCAGCTTGGATGATCAGCCCCAGCATTTT.

This clone occurred once. The chain joins TRBV6-1 to TRBJ2-7; D uncertain. The V end was cut by 7 bases, the J end by 3 bases, with 10 bases between. This CDR3 has 12 residues. Germline V gene sequence: CDR1 MNHNS, CDR2 SASEGT. CDR3 protein: CASNRGSYEQYF. CDR3 nucleotide sequence: TGTGCCAGCAATAGAGGTAGCTACGAGCAGTACTTC.

The chain couples TRBV7-2 to TRBJ2-2, with 7 bases aligning to TRBD2. CDR1 SGHTA and CDR2 FQGNSA come from the germline V gene. The V and J ends lost 7 bases and 6 bases, in that order; junction bases with no gene match: 5. This CDR3 is 13 amino acids long. DNA of the CDR3: TGTGCCAGCAACCCGGCGGGGGCCGGGGAGCTGTTTTTT. Its translation: CASNPAGAGELFF. Complete variable domain (other parts from reference TRBV7-2 and TRBJ2-2): GAGVSQSPSNKVTEKGKDVELRCDPISGHTALYWYRQSLGQGLEFLIYFQGNSAPDKSGLPSDRFSAERTGGSVSTLTIQRTQQEDSAVYLCASNPAGAGELFFGEGSRLTVL.

This chain links TRBV7-9 with TRBJ2-5; D not resolved. CDR1 is SEHNR, CDR2 FQNEAQ, per germline (reference sequence). The V end lost 5 bases, the J end lost 5 bases, and 12 bases lay between the germline ends. CDR3 size: 13 residues. The CDR3 loop reads CASSPSQRETQYF. In DNA, the CDR3 is TGTGCCAGCAGCCCCTCGCAGCGCGAGACCCAGTACTTC.

V gene TRBV14 combines with J gene TRBJ2-1; 8 nucleotides match TRBD1. J was trimmed by 6 bases and V by 2 bases; bases with no gene match: 6. Germline V gives CDR1 SGHDN, CDR2 FVKESK. This CDR3 contains 15 residues. This CDR3 is CASSQSWDRINEQFF. The CDR3 DNA reads TGTGCCAGCAGCCAATCCTGGGACAGGATCAATGAGCAGTTCTTC.

This chain joins TRBV29-1 and TRBJ2-3; D ambiguous. The CDR3 contains 12 residues. The germline V gene has CDR1 SQVTM and CDR2 ANQGSEA. The V and J ends lost 0 bases and 5 bases respectively, with 6 bases between them. DNA for the CDR3: TGCAGCGTTGAAGATCGAGGAGATACGCAGTATTTT. Amino acid sequence: CSVEDRGDTQYF.

This chain links TRBV29-1 with TRBJ2-1; D tentatively reads TRBD1 or TRBD2 (5 bases each). In germline, CDR1 is SQVTM, CDR2 ANQGSEA. The V end lost 6 bases, the J end lost 3 bases, and 18 bases lay between the germline ends. The CDR3 length is 15 residues. CDR3 nucleotide sequence: TGCAGCGTGGTTGGGACGGCGTATCACTACAATGAGCAGTTCTTC. Encoded protein: CSVVGTAYHYNEQFF.

Remarks on this clone: This CDR3 is also generated by other DNA sequences in the sample. The V gene is TRBV4-2, the J gene TRBJ2-1; 7 nucleotides match TRBD2. CDR1 LGHNA and CDR2 YNFKEQ come from the germline V gene. The CDR3 has 15 residues. V lost 3 bases to trimming and J lost 7 bases; unmatched junction nucleotides: 9. The CDR3 here is CASSQPGGRGNEQFF. The CDR3 DNA follows: TGTGCCAGCAGCCAGCCCGGTGGGAGGGGTAATGAGCAGTTCTTC.

The rearrangement uses TRBV6-5 and TRBJ2-1; 12 positions agree with TRBD2. Germline CDR1 MNHEY, CDR2 SVGAGI. Trimming cost V 4 bases and J 8 bases; bases outside gene matches: 6. The CDR3 contains 15 residues. The CDR3 spells CASSWASGRGYEQFF. As DNA, the CDR3 is TGTGCCAGCAGTTGGGCTAGCGGGAGGGGCTATGAGCAGTTCTTC.

The gene calls are TRBV10-2 and TRBJ2-7; 14 bases agree with TRBD2. The V gene's germline CDR1 is WSHSY and CDR2 SAAADI. There are 15 residues in the CDR3. V was clipped by 4 bases and J by 7 bases; unmatched bases: 6. CDR3 DNA sequence: TGCGCCAGCAGTGGACCGGGACTAGCGGGAGTAGAGCAGTACTTC. Encoded protein: CASSGPGLAGVEQYF.

Concerning this clone itself: Distinct nucleotide sequences in the sample also encode this CDR3. This chain uses TRBV28 with TRBJ1-3, with a weak D call TRBD1 (5 bases). The CDR3 extends over 13 amino acids. The V gene lost 6 bases and the J gene lost 3 bases, with 9 bases spanning the gap. Germline V gene data show CDR1 as MDHEN and CDR2 as SYDVKM. CDR3 bases: TGTGCCAGCAGCGGGGGAGGTGGAAACACCATATATTTT. It translates to CASSGGGGNTIYF.

The rearrangement uses TRBV28 and TRBJ2-7, with TRBD1 matching 9 bases. This CDR3 comprises 11 residues. Germline V CDR1 and CDR2: MDHEN, SYDVKM. J gave up 11 bases and V 5 bases, and 4 bases lay outside the gene matches. The CDR3 DNA is TGTGCCAGCAGTCTACGGGACAGGGAGTACTTC. Residues: CASSLRDREYF.

The chain is built from TRBV19 and TRBJ2-7, with 11 bases matching TRBD2. The ends lost 4 bases at V and 2 bases at J; junction bases unmatched: 7. The CDR3 is 16 residues long. CDR1 and CDR2 (germline): LNHDA, SQIVND (reference sequence). DNA for the CDR3: TGTGCCAGTAGTAAAAGACTAGCGGGAAGGACCTACGAGCAGTACTTC. Residues: CASSKRLAGRTYEQYF. The complete variable domain, with remaining parts taken from reference TRBV19 and TRBJ2-7, reads DGGITQSPKYLFRKEGQNVTLSCEQNLNHDAMYWYRQDPGQGLRLIYYSQIVNDFQKGDIAEGYSVSREKKESFPLTVTSAQKNPTAFYLCASSKRLAGRTYEQYFGPGTRLTVT.

This chain uses TRBV6-6 with TRBJ2-4; D is possibly TRBD1 (8 bases). The CDR3 runs 13 residues. V dropped 10 bases and J dropped 5 bases, with 15 bases sitting between them. Germline V gene lookup returns CDR1 MNHNY and CDR2 SVGAGI (reference sequence). In DNA, the CDR3 is TGTGCCACCCAGGGGGCGGGAGAAAACATTCAGTACTTC. It is translated as CATQGAGENIQYF.

V gene TRBV6-6 combines with J gene TRBJ1-6, with 9 bases lining up with TRBD1. V lost 5 bases to trimming and J lost 5 bases; unmatched junction nucleotides: 4. The CDR3 covers 15 residues. Germline lookup yields CDR1 MNHNY and CDR2 SVGAGI (reference sequence). The CDR3 coding sequence is TGTGCCAGCAGTCTACAGGGGGCCGATAATTCACCCCTCCACTTT. The encoded protein is CASSLQGADNSPLHF.

The V and J genes are TRBV30 and TRBJ2-7, with 11 bases lining up with TRBD2. V lost 5 bases to trimming and J lost 3 bases; unmatched junction nucleotides: 6. The CDR3 is 14 residues long. From germline, CDR1 is GTSNPN and CDR2 SVGIG (reference sequence). CDR3 region: CAWQTSGIVYEQYF. The CDR3 coding sequence is TGTGCCTGGCAGACTAGCGGGATTGTCTACGAGCAGTACTTC.

The J gene is TRBJ2-2, the V gene TRBV4-2; no clear D gene. With 1 base removed from V and 0 bases from J, the gap between germline ends came to 6 bases. This CDR3 is built from 15 residues. CDR1 LGHNA and CDR2 YNFKEQ come from the germline V gene. This chain's CDR3 is CASSQGWANTGELFF. CDR3 nucleotide sequence: TGTGCCAGCAGCCAAGGGTGGGCGAACACCGGGGAGCTGTTTTTT.

Remarks on this clone: The same CDR3 is also encoded by other DNA sequences in this sample. The chain carries TRBV5-4 and TRBJ2-7; 11 nucleotides align to TRBD2. With 4 bases clipped from V and 1 base from J, the junction kept 4 bases outside the gene matches. CDR3 length: 15 residues. Germline CDR1 reads SGHNT; CDR2 reads YYREEE (reference sequence). CDR3 protein: CASSRGTSGSYEQYF. The DNA for the CDR3 is TGTGCCAGCAGCCGGGGGACTAGCGGTTCCTACGAGCAGTACTTC.

The chain recombines TRBV9 with TRBJ2-3, with D possibly called TRBD1 or TRBD2 (5 bases each). Germline V gene sequence: CDR1 SGDLS, CDR2 YYNGEE. CDR3 length equals 16 residues. Trimming stripped 4 bases from V and 4 bases from J, with 19 bases between. Written as DNA, the CDR3 is TGTGCCAGCAGCCCCCTGGGTATTGTGGGGGCAGATACGCAGTATTTT. Encoded protein: CASSPLGIVGADTQYF.

The chain recombines TRBV15 with TRBJ2-1; TRBD2 matches 12 bases. Per germline, CDR1 LNHNV and CDR2 YYDKDF (reference sequence). This CDR3 region has 16 residues. V shed 5 bases and J 6 bases; nucleotides not matched to a gene: 8. The CDR3 region has the DNA TGTGCCACCAGCTCTAGCGGGAGGGCGGTTGTCAATGAGCAGTTCTTC. Its translation: CATSSSGRAVVNEQFF.

V gene TRBV19 combines with J gene TRBJ1-1, with D possibly being TRBD1 (5 bases). There are 16 residues in the CDR3. Between the trimmed V and J ends, which lost 8 bases and 2 bases, there was a span of 21 bases. The germline V gene encodes CDR1 LNHDA and CDR2 SQIVND (reference sequence). The chain's CDR3 is CASRAGPAWGNTEAFF. For the CDR3, the DNA is TGTGCCAGTCGGGCAGGGCCGGCCTGGGGCAACACTGAAGCTTTCTTT.